Here is one TCR beta chain with its context. The target antigen is unknown. This entry belongs to a study of vaccination effects on CD4 cells after COVID-19. Study-wide background: Subjects were given two BNT162b2 or mRNA-1273 vaccine doses. Samples came 142 and 148 days after COVID-19 diagnosis, before vaccination.

The study, taken as a whole, reports: Relatively few convalescent patients took part in the study, which had no early post-infection timepoints.

Subsequent to less than twelve days of culture, CD4+ T cells were isolated. Convalescent patients had PCR-confirmed SARS-CoV-2 infection between March and December 2020. Clones were sequenced by immunoSEQ multiplex PCR, and TCRdb holds only the in-frame ones, with some missing. The data contain tens of thousands of clones, just over 70% of them singletons. The trim removed 8 bases at V and 0 bases at J, leaving 8 bases unmatched. The CDR3 runs 16 residues. Looked up from germline, CDR1 is SQVTM and CDR2 is ANQGSEA. The source of this sequence is a human donor who had a prior SARS-CoV-2 infection. The chain uses TRBV29-1 and TRBJ2-6, with 9 nucleotides matching TRBD1. Sequences were derived from CD4+ T cells from PBMCs cultured without peptide, sampled before COVID-19 vaccination. DNA of the CDR3: TGCAGCCCGCCGGGACAGGGCCGCTCTGGGGCCAACGTCCTGACTTTC. Its protein is CSPPGQGRSGANVLTF.